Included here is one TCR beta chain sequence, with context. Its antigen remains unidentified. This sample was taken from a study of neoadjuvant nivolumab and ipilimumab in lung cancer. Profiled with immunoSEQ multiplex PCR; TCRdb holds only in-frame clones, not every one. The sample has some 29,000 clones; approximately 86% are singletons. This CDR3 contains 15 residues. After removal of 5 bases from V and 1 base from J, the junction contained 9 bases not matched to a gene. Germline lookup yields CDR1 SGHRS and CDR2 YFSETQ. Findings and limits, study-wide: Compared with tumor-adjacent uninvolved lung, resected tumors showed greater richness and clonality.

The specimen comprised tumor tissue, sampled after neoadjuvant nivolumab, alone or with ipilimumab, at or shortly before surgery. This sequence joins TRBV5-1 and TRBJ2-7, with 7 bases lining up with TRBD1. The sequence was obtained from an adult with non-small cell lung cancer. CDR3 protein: CASRPMPGGSYEQYF. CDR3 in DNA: TGCGCCAGCAGGCCGATGCCAGGGGGTTCCTACGAGCAGTACTTC.